These 17 T cell receptor beta chains came from one sample sequenced in a study of human T cells and chemical hapten exposure. The time point: patch test 2, 6 weeks after DPC sensitization. Treatment here: therapeutic diphenylcyclopropenone sensitization with weekly scalp DPC. MiXCR, applied by TCRdb to the RACE reads, yields one record per CDR3 protein. In the table there are about 54,000 distinct CDR3 sequences, around 10% of which are singletons. The sample in question was whole blood, obtained in connection with sensitization to the hapten diphenylcyclopropenone (DPC). The source of these receptors is a woman in her forties or fifties with alopecia areata. Some clones in this sample may be carry-over from other donors' samples.

This clonotype has more than one count but fewer than ten. V gene TRBV5-1 combines with J gene TRBJ1-6; the match to TRBD1 covers 11 bases. The length of the CDR3 is 17 residues. From germline, CDR1 is SGHRS and CDR2 YFSETQ. V shed 5 bases, J shed 0 bases, and the junction held 4 bases outside the gene matches. CDR3 nucleotides: TGCGCCAGCAGAACCGGGACAGGGGGCTCCTATAATTCACCCCTCCACTTT. Translating gives CASRTGTGGSYNSPLHF.

There are a few counts of this clonotype. V usage is TRBV4-1 and J usage is TRBJ2-3; D is possibly TRBD2 (5 bases). V lost 0 bases and J 0 bases, leaving 10 bases between the germline ends. This CDR3 has 16 amino acids. CDR1 and CDR2 from the germline V gene are MGHRA and YSYEKL. The CDR3 is CASSQDWTLSTDTQYF. The CDR3 nucleotides are TGCGCCAGCAGCCAAGACTGGACTCTTAGCACAGATACGCAGTATTTT.

The chain recombines TRBV6-2 or TRBV6-3 with TRBJ1-5; 8 nucleotides agree with TRBD1. The CDR3 consists of 14 residues. The V gene end was trimmed by 6 bases and the J gene end by 5 bases; junction bases not matched to a gene: 6. The germline gives CDR1 MNHEY, CDR2 SVGEGT. The CDR3 reads CASRGQGNYQPQHF. For the CDR3, the DNA is TGTGCCAGCAGAGGACAGGGTAACTATCAGCCCCAGCATTTT.

This chain uses TRBV21-1 with TRBJ2-2. TRBV21-1 is a pseudogene locus. The CDR3 contains 13 residues. Written as DNA, the CDR3 is TGTGCCAGCAGCGCCCATCAGGCCGGGGAGCTGTTTTTT. This translates into CASSAHQAGELFF.

V and J are TRBV5-4 and TRBJ2-1, with a weak D call TRBD2 (7 bases). Trimming shortened V by 0 bases and J by 5 bases, and 15 bases separated the two germline ends. Germline CDR1 and CDR2: SGHNT and YYREEE (reference sequence). The CDR3 runs 16 residues. CDR3 DNA sequence: TGTGCCAGCAGCTTGGCCGGGTGGGGGGGCGACAATGAGCAGTTCTTC. Its translation is CASSLAGWGGDNEQFF. The whole variable domain, remainder taken from reference TRBV5-4 and TRBJ2-1, is ETGVTQSPTHLIKTRGQQVTLRCSSQSGHNTVSWYQQALGQGPQFIFQYYREEENGRGNFPPRFSGLQFPNYSSELNVNALELDDSALYLCASSLAGWGGDNEQFFGPGTRLTVL.

This clonotype was seen more than once but under ten times. The chain is built from TRBV5-8 and TRBJ2-3; the D gene is possibly TRBD2 (7 bases). Trimming shortened V by 5 bases and J by 4 bases, and 14 bases separated the two germline ends. The CDR3 is made up of 14 amino acids. Per the germline V gene, CDR1 is SGHTS and CDR2 is YDEGEE. In DNA, the CDR3 is TGTGCCAGCAGTTTAGGGGGAGGGTCAGATACGCAGTATTTT. Translating gives CASSLGGGSDTQYF.

The chain's CDR3 is CASSLDTLRRGGLDTQYF. CDR3 sequence (DNA): TGCGCCAGCAGCTTGGATACCCTCCGGCGAGGGGGGTTGGATACGCAGTATTTT. V gene TRBV5-1 combines with J gene TRBJ2-3; D may correspond to TRBD1 or TRBD2 (6 bases each). CDR3 size: 18 residues. Germline V CDR1 and CDR2: SGHRS, YFSETQ. Trimming left V 0 bases short and J 6 bases short, with 23 bases between.

This clonotype was detected ten times or more. The chain recombines TRBV19 with TRBJ1-4, with TRBD1 matching 10 bases. Germline lookup yields CDR1 LNHDA and CDR2 SQIVND (reference sequence). The CDR3 length is 17 residues. After removal of 5 bases from V and 3 bases from J, the junction contained 9 bases not matched to a gene. This CDR3 reads CASSPPGQGIANEKLFF. The CDR3, as DNA: TGTGCCAGTAGTCCTCCGGGACAGGGGATCGCTAATGAAAAACTGTTTTTT.

This clonotype came up a few times. This chain uses TRBV7-6 with TRBJ2-1; D is perhaps TRBD1 (7 bases). CDR1 SGHVS and CDR2 FNYEAQ come from the germline V gene. The CDR3 consists of 17 residues. Between the trimmed V and J ends, which lost 1 base and 0 bases, there was a span of 13 bases. CDR3 nucleotides: TGTGCCAGCAGCTTAGGTCCAGGGGGGCGCTCCTACAATGAGCAGTTCTTC. Translation: CASSLGPGGRSYNEQFF.

The sample holds a few counts of this clonotype. The chain carries TRBV18 and TRBJ2-1; no clear D gene. The CDR3 runs to 13 residues. The V and J ends lost 3 bases and 0 bases respectively, with 3 bases between them. Germline V gene sequence: CDR1 KGHSH, CDR2 LQKENI. This chain's CDR3 is CASSPISYNEQFF. The DNA for the CDR3 is TGTGCCAGCTCACCGATCTCCTACAATGAGCAGTTCTTC.

The gene calls are TRBV7-2 and TRBJ1-2; TRBD1 might be the D (6 bases). CDR3 size: 13 residues. V dropped 8 bases and J dropped 0 bases, with 10 bases sitting between them. CDR1 and CDR2 from the germline V gene are SGHTA and FQGNSA. The CDR3 region is CASWDKTNYGYTF. The CDR3 DNA reads as TGTGCCAGCTGGGACAAGACTAACTATGGCTACACCTTC.

There are many counts of this clonotype. This chain connects TRBV18 to TRBJ1-2, with 9 bases lining up with TRBD1. The germline V gene has CDR1 KGHSH and CDR2 LQKENI. The CDR3 sequence is 13 residues long. V dropped 2 bases and J dropped 10; count of bases not matched to a gene: 5. CDR3 sequence: CASSPGTGPDYTF. The CDR3 coding sequence is TGTGCCAGCTCACCAGGGACAGGGCCCGACTACACCTTC.

This clonotype was counted between two and nine times. The J gene is TRBJ1-1, the V gene TRBV29-1; D is ambiguous. The length of the CDR3 is 12 residues. Germline-derived CDR1 and CDR2 are SQVTM and ANQGSEA. V was clipped by 6 bases and J by 4 bases, with 12 bases between them. The chain's CDR3 is CSVGLWATEAFF. The CDR3 DNA reads as TGCAGCGTCGGACTCTGGGCCACTGAAGCTTTCTTT.

The sample holds a few counts of this clonotype. The chain couples TRBV12-3 or TRBV12-4 to TRBJ2-2; no definite D call. This CDR3 spans 15 amino acids. V gave up 2 bases and J gave up 0 bases, with 7 bases separating them. CDR3 bases: TGTGCCAGCAGTTTAAGGACGGCGAACACCGGGGAGCTGTTTTTT. It encodes CASSLRTANTGELFF.

The chain links TRBV20-1 to TRBJ1-1; tentatively, D is TRBD1 (5 bases). V lost 0 bases, J lost 8 bases, and 10 bases lay in between. The CDR3 is 12 residues long. Per the germline V gene, CDR1 is DFQATT and CDR2 is SNEGSKA (reference sequence). CDR3 amino acids: CSAREGQREAFF. The CDR3 DNA follows: TGCAGTGCTAGAGAGGGGCAAAGAGAAGCTTTCTTT.

A few counts support this clonotype. The chain recombines TRBV7-6 with TRBJ1-5; D perhaps matches TRBD1 (5 bases). V was trimmed by 1 base and J by 3 bases, leaving 10 bases between them. The CDR3 has 15 amino acids. Germline V gene data show CDR1 as SGHVS and CDR2 as FNYEAQ. The CDR3 DNA follows: TGTGCCAGCAGCTTAGAGCCGGGGCTCAATCAGCCCCAGCATTTT. It yields the protein CASSLEPGLNQPQHF. The full variable domain, in which reference TRBV7-6 and TRBJ1-5 provide the parts outside the CDR3, is GAGVSQSPRYKVTKRGQDVALRCDPISGHVSLYWYRQALGQGPEFLTYFNYEAQQDKSGLPNDRFSAERPEGSISTLTIQRTEQRDSAMYRCASSLEPGLNQPQHFGDGTRLSIL.

The chain has TRBV6-1 and TRBJ2-5; 8 positions agree with TRBD1. Germline loops: CDR1 MNHNS, CDR2 SASEGT. The CDR3 runs to 14 residues. V lost 7 bases, J lost 6 bases, and 10 bases stayed unmatched. The CDR3 reads CASTRTGTDQTQYF. The CDR3 DNA follows: TGTGCCAGCACCCGGACAGGGACGGATCAGACCCAGTACTTC.